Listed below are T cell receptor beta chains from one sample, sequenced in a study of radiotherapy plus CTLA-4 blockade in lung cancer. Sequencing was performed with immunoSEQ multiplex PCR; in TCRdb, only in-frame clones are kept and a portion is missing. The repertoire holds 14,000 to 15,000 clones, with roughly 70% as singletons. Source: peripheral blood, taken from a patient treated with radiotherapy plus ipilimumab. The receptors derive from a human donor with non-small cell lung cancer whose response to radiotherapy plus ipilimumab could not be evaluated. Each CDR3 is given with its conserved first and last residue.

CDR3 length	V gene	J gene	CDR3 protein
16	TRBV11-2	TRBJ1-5	CASSLQKGGTDQPQHF
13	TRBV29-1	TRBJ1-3	CSVAAGAGNTIYF
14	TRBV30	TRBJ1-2	CAWHSRTGTYGYTF
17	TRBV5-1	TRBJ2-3	CASSPNLGTGTLNTQYF
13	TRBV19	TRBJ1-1	CASTRVGGTEAFF
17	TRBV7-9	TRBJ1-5	CASSLGSLAVGNQPQHF
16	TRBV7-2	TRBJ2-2	CASSLVSGVPTGELFF
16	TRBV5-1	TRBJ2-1	CASSRELAGGYNEQFF
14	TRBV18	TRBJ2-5	CASSPREAQETQYF
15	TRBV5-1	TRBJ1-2	CASSSPPGQGDGYTF
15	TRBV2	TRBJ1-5	CASWESGGPNQPQHF
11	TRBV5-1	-	CASSLGHEQYF
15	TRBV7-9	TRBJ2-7	CASSFPSEGRYEQYF
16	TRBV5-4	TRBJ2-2	CASSTGGRANTGELFF
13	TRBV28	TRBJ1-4	CASSLSSGKLLFF
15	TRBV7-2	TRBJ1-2	CASSLALTTLKGYTF
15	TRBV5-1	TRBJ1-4	CASSLTGLKSEKLFF
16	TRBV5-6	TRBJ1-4	CASSATGGGVNEKLFF
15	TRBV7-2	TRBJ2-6	CASTPGGSGANVLTF
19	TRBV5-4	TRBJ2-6	CASSLRGSASISGANVLTF
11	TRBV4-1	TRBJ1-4	CASSQERKLFF